This T cell receptor beta chain was captured by sequencing in a study of regulatory T cells in long-lasting Graves disease. This clonotype was detected once. The CDR3 is 12 residues long. Germline V CDR1 and CDR2: SEHNR, FQNEAQ (reference sequence). V lost 5 bases, J lost 10 bases, and 14 bases lay in between. Time point defined: newly diagnosed GD, antithyroid drugs for less than 3 months. Making the TCR library involved RNA that had been extracted from PBMCs. Assembly of TCR beta libraries relied on iRepertoire HTBI primers together with Arm-PCR of CDR3 regions. TCRdb itself ran the multiplex PCR reads through MiXCR, one entry per CDR3 protein. The table lists roughly 610,000 distinct CDR3 sequences, roughly a sixth of them singletons, with more than 10% in the top ten. The same data also went into a second study, on T cells in Graves' hyperthyroidism and ophthalmopathy. From that report: Uncontrolled infections, other autoimmune diseases, pregnancy or lactation led to exclusion of patients. Blood also held most thyroid clonotypes expanded beyond 0.001.

This clonotype was sampled from a man younger than 30 with Graves disease. This sample comprised peripheral blood mononuclear cells (PBMCs), obtained at new diagnosis, from a patient treated with antithyroid drugs. V usage is TRBV7-9 and J usage is TRBJ1-2; a possible D gene is TRBD1 (5 bases). Here the CDR3 DNA reads TGTGCCAGCAGCGCTAGACAGAAAGCCTACACCTTC. This gives the protein CASSARQKAYTF.